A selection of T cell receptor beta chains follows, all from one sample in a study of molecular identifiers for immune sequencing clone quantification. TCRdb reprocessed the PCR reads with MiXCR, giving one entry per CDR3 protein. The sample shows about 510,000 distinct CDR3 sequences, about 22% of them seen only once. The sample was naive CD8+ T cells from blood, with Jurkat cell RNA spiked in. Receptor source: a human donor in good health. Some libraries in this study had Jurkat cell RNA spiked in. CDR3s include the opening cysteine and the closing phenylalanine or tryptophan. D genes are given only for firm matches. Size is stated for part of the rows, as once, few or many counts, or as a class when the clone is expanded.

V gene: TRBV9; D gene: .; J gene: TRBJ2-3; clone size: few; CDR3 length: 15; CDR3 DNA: TGTGCCAGCAGCCCAGAGCGGGTTAGCACAGATACGCAGTATTTT; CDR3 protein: CASSPERVSTDTQYF
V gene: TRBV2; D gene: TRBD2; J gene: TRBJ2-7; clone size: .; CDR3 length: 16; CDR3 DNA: TGTGCCAGCACCGAAAGTTCTAGCGGGAGTTGGTACGAGCAGTACTTC; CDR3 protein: CASTESSSGSWYEQYF
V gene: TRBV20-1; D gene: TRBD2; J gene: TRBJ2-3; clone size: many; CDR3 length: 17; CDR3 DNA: TGCAGTGCTAGAGATCAGGGACTAGCCGGTTTCACAGATACGCAGTATTTT; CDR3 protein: CSARDQGLAGFTDTQYF
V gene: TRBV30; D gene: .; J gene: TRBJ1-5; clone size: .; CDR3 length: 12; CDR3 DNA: TGTGCCTGGAGTGCAGGGATTCAGCCCCAGCATTTT; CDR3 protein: CAWSAGIQPQHF
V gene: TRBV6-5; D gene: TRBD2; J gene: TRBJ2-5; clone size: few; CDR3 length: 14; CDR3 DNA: TGTGCCAGCAGTTACGCTAGCGGGAGGGAGACCCAGTACTTC; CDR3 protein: CASSYASGRETQYF
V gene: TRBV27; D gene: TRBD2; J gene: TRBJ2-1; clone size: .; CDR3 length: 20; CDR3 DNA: TGTGCCAGCACCCTCCAGGGCTTTGGACTAGCGGGGGGGCCCCACAATGAGCAGTTCTTC; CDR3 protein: CASTLQGFGLAGGPHNEQFF
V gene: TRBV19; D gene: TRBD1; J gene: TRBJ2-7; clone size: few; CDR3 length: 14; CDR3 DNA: TGTGCCAGTAGTAATTGGGACAGGGTAGATGAGCAGTACTTC; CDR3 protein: CASSNWDRVDEQYF
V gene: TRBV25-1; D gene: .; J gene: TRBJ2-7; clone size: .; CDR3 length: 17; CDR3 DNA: TGTGCCAGCAGTGAATTTTCGTCGAGGGGCAGCTCCTACGAGCAGTACTTC; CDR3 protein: CASSEFSSRGSSYEQYF
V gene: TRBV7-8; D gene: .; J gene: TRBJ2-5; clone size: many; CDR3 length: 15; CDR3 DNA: TGTGCCAGCAGCTCACCGGGACCCGGGCAAGAGACCCAGTACTTC; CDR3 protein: CASSSPGPGQETQYF
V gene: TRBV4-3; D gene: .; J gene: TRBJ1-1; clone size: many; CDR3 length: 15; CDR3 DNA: TGCGCCAGCAGCCAAGACAGGGTGTTGGACACTGAAGCTTTCTTT; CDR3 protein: CASSQDRVLDTEAFF
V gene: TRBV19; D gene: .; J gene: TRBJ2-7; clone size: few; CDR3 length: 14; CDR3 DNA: TGTGCCAGTAGTATCACAGGGAACTCCTACGAGCAGTACTTC; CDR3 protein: CASSITGNSYEQYF
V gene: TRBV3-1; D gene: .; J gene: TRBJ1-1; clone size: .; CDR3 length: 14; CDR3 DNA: TGTGCCAGCAGCTCCTTAATAAGTGGGACTGAAGCTTTCTTT; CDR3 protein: CASSSLISGTEAFF
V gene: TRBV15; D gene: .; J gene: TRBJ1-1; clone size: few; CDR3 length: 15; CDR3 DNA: TGTGCCACCAGCAGAGATATTGACAGAAACACTGAAGCTTTCTTT; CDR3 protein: CATSRDIDRNTEAFF